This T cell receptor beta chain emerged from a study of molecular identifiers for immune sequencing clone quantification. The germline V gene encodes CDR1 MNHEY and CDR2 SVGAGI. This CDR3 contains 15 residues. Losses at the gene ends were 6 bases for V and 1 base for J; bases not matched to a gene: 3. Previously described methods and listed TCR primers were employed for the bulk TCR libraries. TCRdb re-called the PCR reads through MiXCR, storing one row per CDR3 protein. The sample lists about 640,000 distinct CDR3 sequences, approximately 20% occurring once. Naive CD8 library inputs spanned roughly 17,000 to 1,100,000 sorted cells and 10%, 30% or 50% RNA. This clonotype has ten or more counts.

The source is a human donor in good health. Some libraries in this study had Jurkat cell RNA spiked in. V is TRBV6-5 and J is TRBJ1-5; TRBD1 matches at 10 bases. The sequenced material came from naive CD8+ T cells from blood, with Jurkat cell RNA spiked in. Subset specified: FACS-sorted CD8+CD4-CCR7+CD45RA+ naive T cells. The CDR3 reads CASSRTGGSNQPQHF. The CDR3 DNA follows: TGTGCCAGCAGCCGGACAGGGGGGAGCAATCAGCCCCAGCATTTT.